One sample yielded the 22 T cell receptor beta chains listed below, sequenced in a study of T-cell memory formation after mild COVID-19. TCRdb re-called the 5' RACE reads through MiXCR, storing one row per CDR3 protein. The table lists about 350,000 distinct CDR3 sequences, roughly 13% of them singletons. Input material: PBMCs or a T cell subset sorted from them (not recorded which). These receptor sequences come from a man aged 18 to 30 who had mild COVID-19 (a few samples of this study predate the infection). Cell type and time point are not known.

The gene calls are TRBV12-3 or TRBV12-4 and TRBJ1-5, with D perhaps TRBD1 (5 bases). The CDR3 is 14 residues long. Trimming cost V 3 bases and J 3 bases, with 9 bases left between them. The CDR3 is CASSFGGVNQPQHF. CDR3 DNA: TGTGCCAGCAGTTTCGGGGGAGTCAATCAGCCCCAGCATTTT.

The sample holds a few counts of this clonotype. Written as DNA, the CDR3 is TGCGCCAGCAGGTCCACAGGGGCTAGAGGATCACCCCTCCACTTT. Protein product: CASRSTGARGSPLHF. This sequence joins TRBV4-1 and TRBJ1-6, with 7 bases that match TRBD1. In germline, CDR1 is MGHRA, CDR2 YSYEKL. CDR3 length equals 15 residues. V dropped 6 bases and J dropped 10; count of bases not matched to a gene: 12.

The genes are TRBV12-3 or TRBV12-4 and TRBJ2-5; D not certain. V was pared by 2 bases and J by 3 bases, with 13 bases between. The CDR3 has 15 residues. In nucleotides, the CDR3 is TGTGCCAGCAGTTTATCGCAGGTGCTTGAAGAGACCCAGTACTTC. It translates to CASSLSQVLEETQYF.

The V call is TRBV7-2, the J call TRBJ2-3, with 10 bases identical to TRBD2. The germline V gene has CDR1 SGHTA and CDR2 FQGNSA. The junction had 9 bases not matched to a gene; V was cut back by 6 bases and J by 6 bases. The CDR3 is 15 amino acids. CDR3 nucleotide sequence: TGTGCCAGCAGGCGAAAGGGACTAGCGATGGATACGCAGTATTTT. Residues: CASRRKGLAMDTQYF. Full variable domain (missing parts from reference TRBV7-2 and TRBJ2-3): GAGVSQSPSNKVTEKGKDVELRCDPISGHTALYWYRQSLGQGLEFLIYFQGNSAPDKSGLPSDRFSAERTGGSVSTLTIQRTQQEDSAVYLCASRRKGLAMDTQYFGPGTRLTVL.

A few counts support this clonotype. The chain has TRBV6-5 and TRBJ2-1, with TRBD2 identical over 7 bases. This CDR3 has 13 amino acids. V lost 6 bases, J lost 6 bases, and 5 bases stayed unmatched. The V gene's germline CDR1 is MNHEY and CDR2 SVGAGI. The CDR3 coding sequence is TGTGCCAGCAGGCGACTAGCCGCCAATGAGCAGTTCTTC. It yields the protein CASRRLAANEQFF.

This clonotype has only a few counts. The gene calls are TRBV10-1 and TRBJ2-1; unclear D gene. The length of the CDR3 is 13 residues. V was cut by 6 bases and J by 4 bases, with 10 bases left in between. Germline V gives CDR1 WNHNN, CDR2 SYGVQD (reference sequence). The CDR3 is CASSQGNYNEQFF. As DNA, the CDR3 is TGCGCCAGCAGCCAAGGGAATTACAATGAGCAGTTCTTC.

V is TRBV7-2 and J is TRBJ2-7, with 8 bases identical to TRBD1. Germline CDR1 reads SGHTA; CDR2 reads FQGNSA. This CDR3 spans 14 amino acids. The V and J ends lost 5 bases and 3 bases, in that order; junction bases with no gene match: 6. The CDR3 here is CASSLYGQGYEQYF. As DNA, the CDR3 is TGTGCCAGCAGCCTCTACGGACAGGGCTACGAGCAGTACTTC. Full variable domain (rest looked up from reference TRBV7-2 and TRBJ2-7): GAGVSQSPSNKVTEKGKDVELRCDPISGHTALYWYRQSLGQGLEFLIYFQGNSAPDKSGLPSDRFSAERTGGSVSTLTIQRTQQEDSAVYLCASSLYGQGYEQYFGPGTRLTVT.

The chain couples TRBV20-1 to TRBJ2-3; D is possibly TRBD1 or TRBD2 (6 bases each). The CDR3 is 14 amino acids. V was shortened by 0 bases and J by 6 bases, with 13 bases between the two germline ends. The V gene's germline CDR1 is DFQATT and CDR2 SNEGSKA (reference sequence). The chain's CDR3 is CSARDHGGRDTQYF. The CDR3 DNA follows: TGCAGTGCTAGAGATCACGGGGGCCGGGATACGCAGTATTTT.

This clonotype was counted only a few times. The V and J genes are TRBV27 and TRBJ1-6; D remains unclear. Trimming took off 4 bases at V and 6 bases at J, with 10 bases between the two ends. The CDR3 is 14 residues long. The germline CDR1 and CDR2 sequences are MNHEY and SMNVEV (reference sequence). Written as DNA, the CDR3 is TGTGCCAGCAGTTCACCAAGCGTTAATTCACCCCTCCACTTT. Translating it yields CASSSPSVNSPLHF.

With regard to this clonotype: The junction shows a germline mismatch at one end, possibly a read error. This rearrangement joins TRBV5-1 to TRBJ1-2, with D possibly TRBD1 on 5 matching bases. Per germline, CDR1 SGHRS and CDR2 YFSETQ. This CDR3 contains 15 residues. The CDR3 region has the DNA TGCGCCAGCAGCTTTTGGGGGGAAGAAAACTCTGGCTACACCTTC. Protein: CASSFWGEENSGYTF.

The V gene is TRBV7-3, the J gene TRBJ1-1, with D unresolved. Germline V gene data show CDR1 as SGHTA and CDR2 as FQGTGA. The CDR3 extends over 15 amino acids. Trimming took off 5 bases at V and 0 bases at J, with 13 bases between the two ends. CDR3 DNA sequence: TGTGCCAGCAGCCCAAGTGGGGTGATGAACACTGAAGCTTTCTTT. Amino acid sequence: CASSPSGVMNTEAFF.

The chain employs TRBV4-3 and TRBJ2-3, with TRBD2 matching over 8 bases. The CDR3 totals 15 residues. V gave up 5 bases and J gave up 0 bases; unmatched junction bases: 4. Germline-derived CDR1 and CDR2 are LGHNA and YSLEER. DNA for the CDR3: TGCGCCAGCAGCACCCTAGCGGGCAGCACAGATACGCAGTATTTT. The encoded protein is CASSTLAGSTDTQYF.

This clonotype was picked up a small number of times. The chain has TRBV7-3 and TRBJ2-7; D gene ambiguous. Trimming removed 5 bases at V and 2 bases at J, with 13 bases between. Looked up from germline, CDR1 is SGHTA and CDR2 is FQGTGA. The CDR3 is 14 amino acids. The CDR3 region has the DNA TGTGCCAGCAGCAATTACCCCGGCCCCTACGAGCAGTACTTC. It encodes CASSNYPGPYEQYF.

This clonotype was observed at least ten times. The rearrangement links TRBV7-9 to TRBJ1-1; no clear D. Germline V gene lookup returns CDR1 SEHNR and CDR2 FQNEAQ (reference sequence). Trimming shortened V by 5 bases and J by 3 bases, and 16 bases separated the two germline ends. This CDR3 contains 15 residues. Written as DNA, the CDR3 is TGTGCCAGCAGCCCCACGACGATTTTCGACACTGAAGCTTTCTTT. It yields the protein CASSPTTIFDTEAFF. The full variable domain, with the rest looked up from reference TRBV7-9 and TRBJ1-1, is DTGVSQNPRHKITKRGQNVTFRCDPISEHNRLYWYRQTLGQGPEFLTYFQNEAQLEKSRLLSDRFSAERPKGSFSTLEIQRTEQGDSAMYLCASSPTTIFDTEAFFGQGTRLTVV.

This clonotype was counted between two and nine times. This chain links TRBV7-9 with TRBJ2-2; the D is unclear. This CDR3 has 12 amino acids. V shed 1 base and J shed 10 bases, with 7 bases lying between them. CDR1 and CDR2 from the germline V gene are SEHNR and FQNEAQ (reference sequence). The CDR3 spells CASSLEVVELFF. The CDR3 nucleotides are TGTGCCAGCAGCTTAGAGGTTGTGGAGCTGTTTTTT.

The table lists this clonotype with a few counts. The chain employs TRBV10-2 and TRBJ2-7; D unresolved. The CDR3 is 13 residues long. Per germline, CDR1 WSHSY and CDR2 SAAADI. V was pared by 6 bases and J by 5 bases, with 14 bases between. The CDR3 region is CASSLAGRDEQYV. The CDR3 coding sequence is TGCGCCAGCAGCCTGGCAGGAAGGGACGAGCAGTACGTC.

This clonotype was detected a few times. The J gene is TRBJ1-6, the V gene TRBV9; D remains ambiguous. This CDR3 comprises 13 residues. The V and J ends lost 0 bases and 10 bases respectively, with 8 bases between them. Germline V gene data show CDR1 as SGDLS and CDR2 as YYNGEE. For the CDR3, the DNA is TGTGCCAGCAGCGTAGCGACGAGCTCACCCCTCCACTTT. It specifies CASSVATSSPLHF. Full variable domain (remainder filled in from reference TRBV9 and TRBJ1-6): DSGVTQTPKHLITATGQRVTLRCSPRSGDLSVYWYQQSLDQGLQFLIQYYNGEERAKGNILERFSAQQFPDLHSELNLSSLELGDSALYFCASSVATSSPLHFGNGTRLTVT.

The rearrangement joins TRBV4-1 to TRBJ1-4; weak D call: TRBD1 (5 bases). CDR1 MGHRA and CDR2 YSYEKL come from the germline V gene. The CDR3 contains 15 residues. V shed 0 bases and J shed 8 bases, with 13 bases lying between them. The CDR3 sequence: CASSQEGRVYEKLFF. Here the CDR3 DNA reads TGCGCCAGCAGCCAAGAGGGCAGGGTGTACGAAAAACTGTTTTTT.

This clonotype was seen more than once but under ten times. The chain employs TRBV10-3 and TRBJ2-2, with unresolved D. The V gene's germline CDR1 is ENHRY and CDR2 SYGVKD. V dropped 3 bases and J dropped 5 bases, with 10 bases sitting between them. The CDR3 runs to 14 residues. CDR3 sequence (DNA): TGTGCCATCAGTGAACCCCTCGCGACCGGGGAGCTGTTTTTT. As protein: CAISEPLATGELFF.

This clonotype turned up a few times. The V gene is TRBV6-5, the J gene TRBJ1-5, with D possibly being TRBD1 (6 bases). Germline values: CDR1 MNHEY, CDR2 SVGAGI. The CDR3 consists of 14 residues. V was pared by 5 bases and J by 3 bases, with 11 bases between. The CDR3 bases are TGTGCCAGCAGTCCGCGGACAGTCAATCAGCCCCAGCATTTT. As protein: CASSPRTVNQPQHF.

The CDR3 protein is CASSDTGRGTKNIQYF. The CDR3 DNA follows: TGTGCCAGCAGCGACACAGGGAGGGGGACCAAAAACATTCAGTACTTC. The chain joins TRBV3-1 to TRBJ2-4, with D perhaps matching TRBD2 (7 bases). The CDR3 is 16 residues long. Germline V lookup: CDR1 LGHDT, CDR2 YNNKEL (reference sequence). V gave up 5 bases and J gave up 2 bases, with 16 bases separating them. Combining the CDR3 with reference TRBV3-1 and TRBJ2-4 gives the whole variable domain DTAVSQTPKYLVTQMGNDKSIKCEQNLGHDTMYWYKQDSKKFLKIMFSYNNKELIINETVPNRFSPKSPDKAHLNLHINSLELGDSAVYFCASSDTGRGTKNIQYFGAGTRLSVL.

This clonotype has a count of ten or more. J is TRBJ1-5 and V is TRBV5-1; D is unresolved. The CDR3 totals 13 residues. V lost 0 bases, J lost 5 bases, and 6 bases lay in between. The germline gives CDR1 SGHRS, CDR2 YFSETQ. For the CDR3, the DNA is TGCGCCAGCAGCTTGGAGGGCCATCAGCCCCAGCATTTT. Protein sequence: CASSLEGHQPQHF.